These T cell receptor beta chains were read from a single sample in a study of cytomegalovirus exposure and HLA in healthy donors. The protocol was immunoSEQ multiplex PCR, while the TCRdb copy is restricted to in-frame clones and leaves out a portion. The sample yields under 250,000 clones, about 75% seen once. Sequenced input: PBMCs. These receptors all come from a male donor in good health and CMV-seronegative. Each CDR3 is given with its conserved first and last residue.

v_gene: TRBV19
j_gene: TRBJ2-7
CDR3aa: CASSNRGSYEQYF

v_gene: TRBV30
j_gene: TRBJ2-7
CDR3aa: CAWSTSGPYEQYF

v_gene: TRBV7-3
j_gene: TRBJ2-1
CDR3aa: CASSLGTSGYNEQFF

v_gene: TRBV2
j_gene: TRBJ1-5
CDR3aa: CASSEGRGTQPQHF

v_gene: TRBV10-3
j_gene: TRBJ2-2
CDR3aa: CAISESGLAETNTGELFF

v_gene: TRBV29-1
j_gene: TRBJ2-7
CDR3aa: CSTRTVYEQYF

v_gene: TRBV30
j_gene: TRBJ2-7
CDR3aa: CAWTSGGDEQYF

v_gene: TRBV5-4
j_gene: TRBJ2-2
CDR3aa: CASSSGTGGWGELFF

v_gene: TRBV6-5
j_gene: TRBJ2-1
CDR3aa: CASSYREGEYRDEQFF

v_gene: TRBV29-1
j_gene: TRBJ2-7
CDR3aa: CSVVGSSGGLIYEQYF

v_gene: TRBV7-9
j_gene: TRBJ2-4
CDR3aa: CASSLVGVAKNIQYF

v_gene: TRBV27
j_gene: TRBJ2-3
CDR3aa: CASSQRTSGGLDTQYF

v_gene: TRBV7-2
j_gene: TRBJ2-2
CDR3aa: CASSLALEGELFF

v_gene: TRBV6-5
j_gene: TRBJ1-2
CDR3aa: CASSRIQGPYGYTF

v_gene: TRBV9
j_gene: TRBJ2-1
CDR3aa: CASSVEEGGYPDEQFF

v_gene: TRBV30
j_gene: TRBJ1-6
CDR3aa: CAWVRQGYSAPLHF

v_gene: TRBV7-2
j_gene: TRBJ2-1
CDR3aa: CASSTGQPDYNEQFF

v_gene: TRBV4-3
j_gene: TRBJ2-7
CDR3aa: CASSRGTSEVDEQYF

v_gene: TRBV13
j_gene: TRBJ2-7
CDR3aa: CASSSKGGPVYEQYF

v_gene: TRBV27
j_gene: TRBJ1-6
CDR3aa: CASTPGWNSPLHF

v_gene: TRBV11-2
j_gene: TRBJ2-7
CDR3aa: CASSFLLGREYF

v_gene: TRBV15
j_gene: TRBJ2-6
CDR3aa: CATSRELRTRYSGANVLTF

v_gene: TRBV18
j_gene: TRBJ2-7
CDR3aa: CASSPAGGSYEQYF

v_gene: TRBV11-2
j_gene: TRBJ2-3
CDR3aa: CASSLSWDTTDTQYF

v_gene: TRBV18
j_gene: TRBJ2-1
CDR3aa: CASSASSTYNEQFF

v_gene: TRBV9
j_gene: TRBJ2-5
CDR3aa: CASSVAQAGGQETQYF

v_gene: TRBV7-9
j_gene: TRBJ2-1
CDR3aa: CASSLFGTGDGDEQFF

v_gene: TRBV2
j_gene: TRBJ2-2
CDR3aa: CASRQDSGELFF

v_gene: TRBV11-2
j_gene: TRBJ2-4
CDR3aa: CASSQGLRGVGIQYF

v_gene: TRBV7-8
j_gene: TRBJ2-7
CDR3aa: CASSLRTGTYEQYF

v_gene: TRBV15
j_gene: TRBJ1-2
CDR3aa: CATSRDQGQFYGYTF

v_gene: TRBV30
j_gene: TRBJ1-1
CDR3aa: CAWSEDRGNTEAFF

v_gene: TRBV18
j_gene: TRBJ2-7
CDR3aa: CASSPDRVYEQYF

v_gene: TRBV30
j_gene: TRBJ1-2
CDR3aa: CAWVNRGWSYGYTF

v_gene: TRBV30
j_gene: TRBJ2-1
CDR3aa: CAWSGGRAYNEQLF

v_gene: TRBV5-1
j_gene: TRBJ2-5
CDR3aa: CASSDRDRQETQYF

v_gene: TRBV6-5
j_gene: TRBJ2-2
CDR3aa: CASSYSATANTGELFF

v_gene: TRBV5-1
j_gene: TRBJ1-2
CDR3aa: CASSLGQTSGYTF

v_gene: TRBV18
j_gene: TRBJ2-5
CDR3aa: CASSPFGDQETQYF

v_gene: TRBV18
j_gene: TRBJ2-7
CDR3aa: CASSRTVPRGEQYF

v_gene: TRBV27
j_gene: TRBJ2-1
CDR3aa: CASSFWGDGEQFF

v_gene: TRBV10-3
j_gene: TRBJ2-1
CDR3aa: CAISEGDTYNEQFF

v_gene: TRBV4-2
j_gene: TRBJ2-7
CDR3aa: CASSQDGGLIYEQYF

v_gene: TRBV9
j_gene: TRBJ2-6
CDR3aa: CASSVVGSGANVLTF